These 21 T cell receptor beta chains were sequenced from one sample in a study of blood T cell repertoires in COVID-19. Produced via immunoSEQ multiplex PCR; TCRdb's table is partial and in-frame only. The sample has fewer than 80,000 clones, around 90% seen once. The specimen was peripheral blood. The receptor set was obtained from a human donor in a cohort sampled during active COVID-19.

The chain uses TRBV5-1 and TRBJ2-6; TRBD1 matches at 7 bases. The V segment lost 4 bases and the J segment 4 bases; nucleotides outside the gene matches: 5. The CDR3 is made up of 15 amino acids. Germline V CDR1 and CDR2: SGHRS, YFSETQ. DNA of the CDR3: TGCGCCAGCAGCATCGGGACAGCCGGGGCCAACGTCCTGACTTTC. Protein: CASSIGTAGANVLTF.

The chain employs TRBV19 and TRBJ2-7; 14 positions agree with TRBD2. V lost 9 bases and J lost 3; bases outside the gene matches: 4. Germline V gene sequence: CDR1 LNHDA, CDR2 SQIVND (reference sequence). There are 14 residues in the CDR3. This CDR3 reads CARGLAGVCYEQYF. CDR3 in DNA: TGTGCCAGGGGACTAGCGGGAGTATGCTACGAGCAGTACTTC.

The chain links TRBV5-1 to TRBJ1-1, with 10 positions matching TRBD1. V shed 1 base, J shed 1 base, and the junction held 7 bases outside the gene matches. In germline, CDR1 is SGHRS, CDR2 YFSETQ. There are 17 residues in the CDR3. CDR3 residues: CASSLFGTGAKNTEAFF. CDR3 nucleotide sequence: TGCGCCAGCAGCTTGTTCGGGACAGGGGCCAAGAACACTGAAGCTTTCTTT. The variable domain in full, with the rest retrieved from reference TRBV5-1 and TRBJ1-1, is KAGVTQTPRYLIKTRGQQVTLSCSPISGHRSVSWYQQTPGQGLQFLFEYFSETQRNKGNFPGRFSGRQFSNSRSEMNVSTLELGDSALYLCASSLFGTGAKNTEAFFGQGTRLTVV.

This chain links TRBV5-8 with TRBJ1-5; D is unclear. Per the germline V gene, CDR1 is SGHTS and CDR2 is YDEGEE. CDR3 length: 14 amino acids. Trimming took 0 bases from V and 1 from J, leaving 5 bases between them. The DNA of the CDR3 is TGTGCCAGCAGCTTGGCCGGGAGCAATCAGCCCCAGCATTTT. Translated, it gives CASSLAGSNQPQHF.

This chain uses TRBV28 with TRBJ2-7; 15 nucleotides agree with TRBD2. The CDR3 loop spans 15 amino acids. The trim removed 10 bases at V and 2 bases at J, leaving 6 bases unmatched. CDR1 MDHEN and CDR2 SYDVKM come from the germline V gene. This CDR3 is CATGRTSGGAYEQYF. The DNA for the CDR3 is TGTGCCACCGGGAGGACTAGCGGGGGGGCCTACGAGCAGTACTTC.

The chain recombines TRBV12-3 or TRBV12-4 with TRBJ1-2; TRBD1 matches 10 bases. Unmatched junction bases numbered 4, after V lost 6 bases and J lost 9 bases. CDR3 size: 12 residues. The CDR3 nucleotides read TGTGCCAGCAGGACAGGGGGCGCGAGCTACACCTTC. It specifies CASRTGGASYTF.

For this clone: Distinct nucleotide sequences in the sample also encode this CDR3. The rearrangement joins TRBV11-2 to TRBJ1-4, with D tentatively TRBD1 (5 bases). The CDR3 extends over 14 amino acids. V was cut by 5 bases and J by 10 bases, with 17 bases left in between. Germline-derived CDR1 and CDR2 are SGHAT and FQNNGV. CDR3 in amino acids: CASSSVRGIAKLFF. The CDR3 nucleotides are TGTGCCAGCAGCAGCGTTCGGGGGATCGCAAAACTGTTTTTT.

This clone has only one observation. The chain combines TRBV5-6 with TRBJ1-5, with TRBD1 matching 7 bases. J was trimmed by 3 bases and V by 6 bases; bases with no gene match: 15. The CDR3 sequence is 17 residues long. Per the germline V gene, CDR1 is SGHDT and CDR2 is YYEEEE. The CDR3 reads CASTLRLTRGDNQPQHF. CDR3 nucleotide sequence: TGTGCCAGCACCTTAAGATTAACCAGGGGGGACAATCAGCCCCAGCATTTT.

The chain joins TRBV9 to TRBJ1-1; D not resolved. Germline assignment: CDR1 SGDLS and CDR2 YYNGEE. The CDR3 extends over 13 amino acids. The V end lost 0 bases, the J end lost 5 bases, and 8 bases lay between the germline ends. The DNA for the CDR3 is TGTGCCAGCAGCGTAGCTCTGACTACTGAAGCTTTCTTT. Residues: CASSVALTTEAFF.

The chain uses TRBV3-1 (or the pseudogene TRBV3-2) and TRBJ1-5, with D possibly TRBD1 on 6 matching bases. This CDR3 has 19 residues. Trimming removed 2 bases from V and 5 bases from J, with 25 bases in between. The V gene's germline CDR1 is LGHDT and CDR2 YNNKEL (reference sequence). The CDR3 region has the DNA TGTGCCAGCAGCCAACGAGGGGTACTGAAGGGGGGGATAGATCAGCCCCAGCATTTT. Amino acid sequence: CASSQRGVLKGGIDQPQHF.

The chain employs TRBV7-2 and TRBJ1-2; TRBD1 aligns across 12 bases. The V gene end was trimmed by 5 bases and the J gene end by 4 bases; junction bases not matched to a gene: 8. The CDR3 length is 16 residues. Germline CDR1 is SGHTA and CDR2 is FQGNSA. In nucleotides, the CDR3 is TGTGCCAGCAGCGTCGGGACAGGGGGCGCTTCCTATGGCTACACCTTC. Protein sequence: CASSVGTGGASYGYTF. Looking up the rest from reference TRBV7-2 and TRBJ1-2 gives the full variable domain: GAGVSQSPSNKVTEKGKDVELRCDPISGHTALYWYRQSLGQGLEFLIYFQGNSAPDKSGLPSDRFSAERTGGSVSTLTIQRTQQEDSAVYLCASSVGTGGASYGYTFGSGTRLTVV.

This chain links TRBV7-9 with TRBJ2-3; 10 nucleotides align to TRBD2. The germline V gene encodes CDR1 SEHNR and CDR2 FQNEAQ (reference sequence). CDR3 length equals 14 residues. J gave up 12 bases and V 1 base, and 7 bases lay outside the gene matches. As DNA, the CDR3 is TGTGCCAGCAGCTTAGACCCCCAACTAGCGGGACAGTATTTT. Its protein is CASSLDPQLAGQYF.

The genes are TRBV4-2 and TRBJ1-3; no clear D. V gave up 0 bases and J gave up 1 base, with 10 bases separating them. This CDR3 is built from 16 residues. CDR1 is LGHNA, CDR2 YNFKEQ, per germline. The CDR3 coding sequence is TGTGCCAGCAGCCAAGAGAAGGGAGCTTCTGGAAACACCATATATTTT. This gives the protein CASSQEKGASGNTIYF.

The rearrangement joins TRBV7-6 to TRBJ2-7; D is possibly TRBD2 (5 bases). With 5 bases removed from V and 5 bases from J, the gap between germline ends came to 16 bases. The CDR3 covers 14 residues. Germline V CDR1 and CDR2: SGHVS, FNYEAQ. CDR3 bases: TGTGCCAGCAGCCCCGCGGGCCCTTTAAACGAGCAGTACTTC. This codes for CASSPAGPLNEQYF.

The chain carries TRBV14 and TRBJ1-1; 7 bases are shared with TRBD1. The length of the CDR3 is 12 residues. Per germline, CDR1 SGHDN and CDR2 FVKESK. J lost 9 bases, V lost 2 bases, and 3 bases had no gene match. The CDR3 DNA reads as TGTGCCAGCAGCCAATCGACAGGGAAAGCTTTCTTT. This encodes CASSQSTGKAFF.

The rearrangement joins TRBV6-2 or TRBV6-3 to TRBJ2-4; unclear D gene. CDR3 length: 15 amino acids. Germline CDR1 and CDR2: MNHEY and SVGEGT. V was cut by 2 bases and J by 0 bases, with 8 bases left in between. CDR3 in amino acids: CASSYRGLAKNIQYF. CDR3 DNA sequence: TGTGCCAGCAGTTACCGCGGTTTAGCCAAAAACATTCAGTACTTC.

This sequence joins TRBV6-6 and TRBJ2-2, with 7 bases matching TRBD2. V trimming: 5 bases; J trimming: 4 bases; junction bases outside the gene matches: 10. Germline V lookup: CDR1 MNHNY, CDR2 SVGAGI (reference sequence). CDR3 size: 16 residues. CDR3 coding DNA: TGTGCCAGCAGTATACCCCCCCCGGGAGGCACCGGGGAGCTGTTTTTT. Translating gives CASSIPPPGGTGELFF.

The J gene is TRBJ2-1, the V gene TRBV9; 9 nucleotides align to TRBD2. V gave up 3 bases and J gave up 1 base; unmatched junction bases: 8. Per germline, CDR1 SGDLS and CDR2 YYNGEE. CDR3 length equals 17 residues. The CDR3 DNA sequence: TGTGCCAGCAGCGCCGTCCTCCTAGCGGGGTCCTACAATGAGCAGTTCTTC. This codes for CASSAVLLAGSYNEQFF. The variable domain in full, completed from reference TRBV9 and TRBJ2-1, reads DSGVTQTPKHLITATGQRVTLRCSPRSGDLSVYWYQQSLDQGLQFLIQYYNGEERAKGNILERFSAQQFPDLHSELNLSSLELGDSALYFCASSAVLLAGSYNEQFFGPGTRLTVL.

This clone is a singleton in its sample. This chain uses TRBV13 with TRBJ2-3; TRBD2 matches at 12 bases. With 4 bases clipped from V and 7 bases from J, the junction kept 12 bases outside the gene matches. The germline CDR1 and CDR2 sequences are PRHDT and FYEKMQ (reference sequence). CDR3 length: 17 amino acids. The CDR3 loop reads CASSSSETSGRTYTQYF. CDR3 nucleotides: TGTGCCAGCAGCTCCTCCGAGACTAGCGGGAGAACATATACGCAGTATTTT.

This chain uses TRBV2 with TRBJ1-2; D is possibly TRBD1 (6 bases). The CDR3 length is 13 residues. CDR1 and CDR2 (germline): SNHLY, FYNNEI. V was shortened by 6 bases and J by 2 bases, with 10 bases between the two germline ends. This CDR3 is CASSPGHNYGYTF. CDR3 nucleotide sequence: TGTGCCAGCAGCCCGGGACACAACTATGGCTACACCTTC.

The chain employs TRBV6-5 and TRBJ1-1; 7 bases align to TRBD1. The CDR3 spans 12 residues. V gave up 5 bases and J gave up 8 bases; unmatched junction bases: 5. Germline V gene data show CDR1 as MNHEY and CDR2 as SVGAGI. CDR3 coding DNA: TGTGCCAGCAGTACAGGGGCCCCCGAAGCTTTCTTT. Translating it yields CASSTGAPEAFF.